Listed below are T cell receptor beta chains from one sample, sequenced in a study of shared clonotypes between healthy human individuals. Clones were sequenced by immunoSEQ multiplex PCR, and TCRdb holds only the in-frame ones, with some missing. In the table there are over a million clones, 75% to 80% of which are singletons. The sample consisted of memory CD4+ T cells from PBMCs. These receptors came from a man aged 18 to 29 in good health. Some clones in this sample may be carry-over from other donors' samples. The CDR3 runs from the conserved cysteine through the conserved F or W. The order of the fields is J gene, V gene, clone size, D gene, CDR3 protein, CDR3 DNA. D genes are given only for firm matches. Only part of the rows carry a size: once, few, many, or a class if the clone is expanded.

TRBJ2-5 TRBV28 - TRBD2 CASSPAAGGTETQYF TGTGCCAGCAGTCCGGCAGCGGGAGGGACGGAGACCCAGTACTTC
TRBJ1-4 TRBV5-4 - - CASSYEGLKLFF TGTGCCAGCAGCTACGAAGGGCTAAAACTGTTTTTT
TRBJ1-5 TRBV28 - - CASNARGGQGNQPQHF TGTGCCAGCAATGCTAGGGGGGGGCAAGGCAATCAGCCCCAGCATTTT
TRBJ2-5 TRBV5-5 - TRBD2 CASSLVAGREGETQYF TGTGCCAGCAGCTTGGTCGCCGGCCGGGAGGGGGAGACCCAGTACTTC
TRBJ2-6 TRBV28 - - CASRQAGSGANVLTF TGTGCCAGCCGTCAAGCGGGCTCTGGGGCCAACGTCCTGACTTTC
TRBJ2-3 TRBV10-2 - - CASSDWSARTDTQYF TGCGCCAGCAGTGATTGGAGCGCACGCACAGATACGCAGTATTTT
TRBJ2-6 TRBV15 - - CATTSGANVLTF TGTGCCACGACGTCTGGGGCCAACGTCCTGACTTTC
TRBJ1-1 TRBV29-1 - - CSVGGGNTEAFF TGCAGCGTTGGAGGGGGGAACACTGAAGCTTTCTTT
TRBJ1-2 TRBV19 - - CASSRPGANYGYTF TGTGCCAGTAGTCGGCCAGGTGCTAACTATGGCTACACCTTC
TRBJ2-7 TRBV28 - TRBD1 CASRLSGGATAEQYF TGTGCCAGTAGACTATCAGGGGGCGCCACCGCCGAGCAGTACTTC
TRBJ2-6 TRBV2 - - CASGRGANVLTF TGTGCCAGCGGGAGGGGGGCCAACGTCCTGACTTTC
TRBJ2-1 TRBV11-2 many TRBD2 CASSGGLANEQFF TGTGCCAGCAGCGGAGGACTAGCCAATGAGCAGTTCTTC
TRBJ1-2 TRBV29-1 few TRBD1 CSVEAGGGYGYTF TGCAGCGTCGAGGCAGGGGGCGGCTATGGCTACACCTTC
TRBJ2-1 TRBV30 once TRBD2 CAWSAGVAGVAYNEQFF TGTGCCTGGAGTGCGGGGGTAGCGGGAGTTGCATACAATGAGCAGTTCTTC
TRBJ2-4 TRBV2 - - CASTKEGNIQYF TGTGCCAGCACCAAGGAGGGAAACATTCAGTACTTC
TRBJ2-3 TRBV15 - TRBD2 CATSRAIAGGHTQYF TGTGCCACCAGCAGAGCGATAGCGGGAGGGCATACGCAGTATTTT
TRBJ2-5 TRBV7-2 many - CASSFSETQYF TGTGCCAGCAGCTTTAGCGAGACCCAGTACTTC
TRBJ1-1 TRBV9 - TRBD1 CASSAGQGNTEAFF TGTGCCAGCAGCGCCGGACAGGGGAACACTGAAGCTTTCTTT
TRBJ1-2 TRBV28 - - CASYRDKRGYTF TGTGCCAGCTATAGGGATAAGCGCGGCTACACCTTC
TRBJ1-1 TRBV27 few - CASSSKPMNTEAFF TGTGCCAGCAGTTCCAAGCCTATGAACACTGAAGCTTTCTTT
TRBJ2-1 TRBV11-3 - TRBD1 CASSPGGTGDNEQFF TGTGCCAGCAGCCCCGGGGGGACAGGGGACAATGAGCAGTTCTTC
TRBJ2-7 TRBV27 - - CASAYRNEQYF TGTGCCAGCGCCTACAGGAACGAGCAGTACTTC
TRBJ2-5 TRBV7-9 - TRBD1 CASSFTGGGKTQYF TGTGCCAGCAGCTTTACAGGGGGCGGAAAGACCCAGTACTTC
TRBJ1-4 TRBV7-9 - - CASSLGEGSNEKLFF TGTGCCAGCAGCTTAGGGGAGGGCTCTAATGAAAAACTGTTTTTT
TRBJ2-1 TRBV5-1 - - CASRGEGEQFF TGCGCCAGCAGGGGCGAAGGTGAGCAGTTCTTC
TRBJ1-5 TRBV4-1 - - CASSLRAGIDSNQPQHF TGCGCCAGCAGCCTCAGGGCAGGGATTGATAGCAATCAGCCCCAGCATTTT
TRBJ1-3 TRBV4-1 - TRBD1 CASSQEENRGPGNTIYF TGCGCCAGCAGCCAAGAGGAAAATAGGGGGCCAGGAAACACCATATATTTT
TRBJ1-5 TRBV9 few - CASSVGFGGQGPQHF TGTGCCAGCAGCGTAGGGTTCGGAGGTCAAGGGCCCCAGCATTTT
TRBJ1-3 TRBV29-1 many - CSVVVGRSSGNTIYF TGCAGCGTTGTAGTCGGCAGGAGCTCTGGAAACACCATATATTTT
TRBJ2-3 TRBV7-9 - - CASTPGGTQYF TGTGCCAGCACCCCCGGGGGTACGCAGTATTTT
TRBJ2-5 TRBV6-6 - TRBD1 CASTDRGGQETQYF TGTGCCAGCACGGACAGGGGAGGGCAAGAGACCCAGTACTTC
TRBJ1-2 TRBV7-2 - - CASSLAAYGYTF TGTGCCAGCAGCTTAGCGGCCTATGGCTACACCTTC
TRBJ1-2 TRBV7-2 - - CASSFGRFQTGGYTF TGTGCCAGCAGCTTCGGACGTTTTCAAACTGGTGGCTACACCTTC
TRBJ2-1 TRBV4-2 - TRBD2 CASSQVALAGTARYNEQFF TGTGCCAGCAGCCAAGTGGCACTAGCGGGAACCGCGCGCTACAATGAGCAGTTCTTC
TRBJ2-3 TRBV2 - TRBD2 CASKGTSGFVRTDTQYF TGTGCCAGCAAAGGGACTAGCGGCTTTGTACGCACAGATACGCAGTATTTT
TRBJ1-5 TRBV28 - TRBD1 CASSQSGTGDRQPQHF TGTGCCAGCAGTCAAAGCGGGACAGGGGATCGGCAGCCCCAGCATTTT
TRBJ2-5 TRBV5-6 - - CASSLEVLETQYF TGTGCCAGCAGCTTGGAGGTTTTGGAGACCCAGTACTTC
TRBJ2-2 TRBV7-3 - TRBD1 CASSLGDRVGGELFF TGTGCCAGCAGCTTAGGAGACAGGGTCGGCGGGGAGCTGTTTTTT
TRBJ2-1 TRBV4-2 - TRBD1 CASSHHYSGQDNEQFF TGTGCCAGCAGCCATCACTATTCGGGACAGGACAATGAGCAGTTCTTC
TRBJ2-7 TRBV10-1 - TRBD2 CASSERTSGTFYEQYF TGCGCCAGCAGTGAGAGGACTAGCGGGACTTTCTACGAGCAGTACTTC
TRBJ2-5 TRBV6-4 - - CASTIRGKETQYF TGTGCCAGCACTATTCGGGGAAAAGAGACCCAGTACTTC
TRBJ1-2 TRBV9 - - CASSVEGIGSYSHYTF TGTGCCAGCAGCGTAGAAGGAATTGGGTCATATTCCCACTACACCTTC
TRBJ2-1 TRBV5-1 - TRBD2 CASSLEGGSRNEQFF TGCGCCAGCAGCTTGGAAGGCGGGAGCCGAAATGAGCAGTTCTTC
TRBJ2-1 TRBV2 - - CAYRDSGQFF TGTGCCTACAGGGACTCTGGGCAGTTCTTC
TRBJ2-3 TRBV2 few TRBD1 CASSWNRGRGDTQYF TGTGCCAGCAGTTGGAACAGGGGGCGGGGAGATACGCAGTATTTT